This TCR beta chain was sequenced in a study of identical twins. This clonotype was detected a few times. One entry per CDR3 protein, called by TCRdb with MiXCR from the 5' RACE reads. The repertoire holds 400,000 to 500,000 distinct CDR3 sequences, with less than 20% as singletons. CDR3 size: 15 residues. Deletions cut 5 bases from V and 2 bases from J, with 15 bases between. The germline V gene has CDR1 DFQATT and CDR2 SNEGSKA (reference sequence). The chain couples TRBV20-1 to TRBJ2-2; tentative D call: TRBD2 (7 bases). This TCR derives from a middle-aged man in good health. The sequencing input was naive T cells sorted from blood. CDR3 bases: TGCAGTGCTGGGCGGGGGACACCAAACACCGGGGAGCTGTTTTTT. It translates to CSAGRGTPNTGELFF.